The 18 T cell receptor beta chains below all came from one sample that was sequenced in a study of PD-1 blockade in mismatch repair-deficient tumors. Sequencing used immunoSEQ multiplex PCR; TCRdb keeps in-frame clones, though not all of them. The data show tens of thousands of clones, approximately 84% seen once. This sample comprised peripheral blood, obtained 2 weeks after starting pembrolizumab. Receptors were obtained from an adult with mismatch repair-deficient cancer.

J is TRBJ2-3 and V is TRBV18; D may be TRBD2 (5 bases). CDR3 length equals 16 residues. V was pared by 4 bases and J by 1 base, with 15 bases between. Looked up from germline, CDR1 is KGHSH and CDR2 is LQKENI. The CDR3 DNA reads TGTGCCAGCTCACTTACTGGCGGGTCAGGCACAGATACGCAGTATTTT. Translated: CASSLTGGSGTDTQYF.

The V gene is TRBV4-1, the J gene TRBJ2-7; no firm D call. Germline V lookup: CDR1 MGHRA, CDR2 YSYEKL. This CDR3 is 15 amino acids long. V was trimmed by 1 base and J by 0 bases, leaving 10 bases between them. The CDR3 sequence: CASSQVEVGSYEQYF. The DNA of the CDR3 is TGCGCCAGCAGCCAAGTCGAGGTAGGCTCCTACGAGCAGTACTTC.

The genes are TRBV28 and TRBJ2-7; no clear D gene. The CDR3 spans 12 residues. Germline CDR1 reads MDHEN; CDR2 reads SYDVKM. Trimming pared 6 bases from V and 3 bases from J, leaving 9 bases between. The CDR3 coding sequence is TGTGCCAGCAGCTTTCTATTCTACGAGCAGTACTTC. The encoded protein is CASSFLFYEQYF.

The CDR3 loop is CSVGGQAYEQYF. The CDR3 DNA is TGCAGCGTCGGGGGGCAGGCCTACGAGCAGTACTTC. V and J are TRBV29-1 and TRBJ2-7; tentative D call: TRBD2 (7 bases). The CDR3 covers 12 residues. V was cut by 6 bases and J by 2 bases, with 11 bases left in between. Germline CDR1 is SQVTM and CDR2 is ANQGSEA.

V gene TRBV4-2 combines with J gene TRBJ2-7, with TRBD1 matching 8 bases. The ends lost 1 base at V and 3 bases at J; junction bases unmatched: 5. The CDR3 is 15 residues long. CDR1 is LGHNA, CDR2 YNFKEQ, per germline. CDR3 nucleotide sequence: TGTGCCAGCAGCCAAGCCTTGACAGGGGTCTACGAGCAGTACTTC. This encodes CASSQALTGVYEQYF.

This chain uses TRBV7-9 with TRBJ1-1; the D is unclear. The V end lost 3 bases, the J end lost 1 base, and 9 bases lay between the germline ends. The CDR3 runs 14 residues. Germline V lookup: CDR1 SEHNR, CDR2 FQNEAQ (reference sequence). The CDR3: CASSLTGGNTEAFF. The DNA of the CDR3 is TGTGCCAGCAGCTTGACCGGCGGGAACACTGAAGCTTTCTTT. Full variable domain (outside the CDR3, taken from reference TRBV7-9 and TRBJ1-1): DTGVSQNPRHKITKRGQNVTFRCDPISEHNRLYWYRQTLGQGPEFLTYFQNEAQLEKSRLLSDRFSAERPKGSFSTLEIQRTEQGDSAMYLCASSLTGGNTEAFFGQGTRLTVV.

This clone is classed as medium-sized. The V call is TRBV7-9, the J call TRBJ2-7; D is ambiguous. Germline V gives CDR1 SEHNR, CDR2 FQNEAQ (reference sequence). This CDR3 comprises 11 residues. Trimming removed 5 bases at V and 2 bases at J, with 4 bases between. As DNA, the CDR3 is TGTGCCAGCAGCACAGCCTACGAGCAGTACTTC. It translates to CASSTAYEQYF.

The genes are TRBV7-2 and TRBJ2-3; TRBD2 agrees at 10 bases. This CDR3 region has 15 residues. V trimming: 5 bases; J trimming: 5 bases; junction bases outside the gene matches: 7. The germline CDR1 and CDR2 sequences are SGHTA and FQGNSA. DNA for the CDR3: TGTGCCAGCAGCATTGCTAGCGGGAGAGGAGATACGCAGTATTTT. Encoded protein: CASSIASGRGDTQYF.

The chain couples TRBV29-1 to TRBJ2-2; TRBD1 might be the D (6 bases). V was pared by 4 bases and J by 4 bases, with 13 bases between. Looked up from germline, CDR1 is SQVTM and CDR2 is ANQGSEA. This CDR3 is built from 14 residues. CDR3 protein: CSVVVGGGTGELFF. The CDR3, as DNA: TGCAGCGTTGTAGTAGGGGGTGGCACCGGGGAGCTGTTTTTT.

The rearrangement uses TRBV7-9 and TRBJ2-3; D perhaps matches TRBD2 (5 bases). The CDR3 is 14 residues long. Trimming removed 0 bases from V and 2 bases from J, with 6 bases in between. In germline, CDR1 is SEHNR, CDR2 FQNEAQ (reference sequence). The CDR3 bases are TGTGCCAGCAGCTTAGCCGGGGACACAGATACGCAGTATTTT. Its protein is CASSLAGDTDTQYF.

The CDR3 DNA is TGCGCCAGCAGTGACCCGGGATCCTACAATGAGCAGTTCTTC. It encodes CASSDPGSYNEQFF. The chain couples TRBV10-1 to TRBJ2-1, with a possible D match to TRBD2 (5 bases). CDR1 WNHNN and CDR2 SYGVQD come from the germline V gene (reference sequence). The CDR3 covers 14 residues. V lost 3 bases, J lost 1 base, and 7 bases lay in between.

V and J are TRBV27 and TRBJ2-7; 8 bases match TRBD2. The end of the DNA fits TRBJ2-1 better, so the J call may be wrong. Germline CDR1 reads MNHEY; CDR2 reads SMNVEV (reference sequence). The CDR3 is made up of 19 amino acids. The CDR3 protein is CASSLNPTVSGIWYNEQFF. In DNA, the CDR3 is TGTGCCAGCAGTTTAAATCCGACAGTTAGCGGGATCTGGTACAATGAGCAGTTCTTC.

This rearrangement joins TRBV5-4 to TRBJ1-1; D gene uncertain. Germline CDR1 and CDR2: SGHNT and YYREEE (reference sequence). V dropped 0 bases and J dropped 1 base, with 4 bases sitting between them. CDR3 length: 13 amino acids. As DNA, the CDR3 is TGTGCCAGCAGCTTGGGGGGGAACACTGAAGCTTTCTTT. It yields the protein CASSLGGNTEAFF.

This clone was counted a single time. This rearrangement joins TRBV5-1 to TRBJ1-4, with TRBD1 as a possible D gene (5 bases). Germline values: CDR1 SGHRS, CDR2 YFSETQ. Trimming removed 1 base from V and 5 bases from J, with 9 bases in between. This CDR3 contains 14 residues. As DNA, the CDR3 is TGCGCCAGCAGCTTGTGGGCAGGGAATGAAAAACTGTTTTTT. This translates into CASSLWAGNEKLFF.

The chain combines TRBV5-4 with TRBJ2-3; D perhaps matches TRBD1 (6 bases). The CDR3 runs to 16 residues. CDR1 is SGHNT, CDR2 YYREEE, per germline (reference sequence). Trimming removed 2 bases from V and 4 bases from J, with 17 bases in between. CDR3 sequence: CASSFGGPDRADTQYF. CDR3 DNA: TGTGCCAGCAGCTTTGGGGGCCCAGATCGGGCAGATACGCAGTATTTT.

V is TRBV15 and J is TRBJ1-3; D is uncertain. Trimming shortened V by 0 bases and J by 0 bases, and 6 bases separated the two germline ends. The germline gives CDR1 LNHNV, CDR2 YYDKDF (reference sequence). The CDR3 loop spans 15 amino acids. CDR3 DNA sequence: TGTGCCACCAGCAGAGATCTGGGCTCTGGAAACACCATATATTTT. It translates to CATSRDLGSGNTIYF.

The chain has TRBV11-2 and TRBJ2-6; 8 bases match TRBD1. This CDR3 is built from 16 residues. V lost 6 bases, J lost 4 bases, and 8 bases stayed unmatched. Germline CDR1 and CDR2: SGHAT and FQNNGV. The CDR3 DNA is TGTGCCAGCAGGCAGATCAGGGGGCGCGGGGCCAACGTCCTGACTTTC. This translates into CASRQIRGRGANVLTF.

This chain uses TRBV7-2 with TRBJ2-3; D unclear. Germline V lookup: CDR1 SGHTA, CDR2 FQGNSA. V was cut by 4 bases and J by 2 bases, with 13 bases left in between. The CDR3 covers 15 residues. Written as DNA, the CDR3 is TGTGCCAGCAGCTCCTTCGGCGTCTACACAGATACGCAGTATTTT. Translating it yields CASSSFGVYTDTQYF. Together with reference TRBV7-2 and TRBJ2-3, the CDR3 gives the full variable domain: GAGVSQSPSNKVTEKGKDVELRCDPISGHTALYWYRQSLGQGLEFLIYFQGNSAPDKSGLPSDRFSAERTGGSVSTLTIQRTQQEDSAVYLCASSSFGVYTDTQYFGPGTRLTVL.